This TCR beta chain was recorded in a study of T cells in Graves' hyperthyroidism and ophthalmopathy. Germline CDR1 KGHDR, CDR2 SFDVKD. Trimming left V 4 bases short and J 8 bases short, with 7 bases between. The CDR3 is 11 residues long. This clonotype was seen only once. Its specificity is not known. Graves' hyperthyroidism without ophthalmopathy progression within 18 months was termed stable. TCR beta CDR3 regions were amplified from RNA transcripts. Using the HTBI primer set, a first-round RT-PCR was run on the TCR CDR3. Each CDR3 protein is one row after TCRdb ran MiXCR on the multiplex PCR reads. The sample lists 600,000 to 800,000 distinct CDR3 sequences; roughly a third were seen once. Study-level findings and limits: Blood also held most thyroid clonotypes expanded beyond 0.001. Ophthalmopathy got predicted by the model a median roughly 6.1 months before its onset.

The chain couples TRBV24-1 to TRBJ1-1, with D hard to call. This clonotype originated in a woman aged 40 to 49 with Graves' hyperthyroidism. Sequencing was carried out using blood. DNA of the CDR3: TGTGCCACCAGTGACGTGGGGGAAGCTTTCTTT. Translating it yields CATSDVGEAFF.